This TCR beta chain was sequenced during a study of blood T cell repertoires in COVID-19. Measured with immunoSEQ multiplex PCR; TCRdb has only the in-frame clones, and not every one. The sample holds 250,000 or so clones; 85% to 90% are singletons and the top ten take about 1.6%. This clone was recorded a few times. This CDR3 has 14 residues. Trimming took off 4 bases at V and 4 bases at J, with 13 bases between the two ends. CDR1 and CDR2 from the germline V gene are LNHDA and SQIVND (reference sequence). The sequence came from a woman between 35 and 50 years old who had recovered from COVID-19. Sequencing input: peripheral blood. The chain joins TRBV19 to TRBJ1-2, with TRBD1 as a possible D gene (6 bases). The CDR3 region has the DNA TGTGCCAGTAGTACCAGGGGCTCCGGCTATGGCTACACCTTC. Translated: CASSTRGSGYGYTF.